This is a list of T cell receptor beta chains from one sample in a study of OX40 agonist ivuxolimab in advanced cancers. Repertoires were generated with immunoSEQ multiplex PCR, while TCRdb's copy carries only in-frame clones and drops some. The sample records approximately 66,000 clones, roughly 85% being singletons. The sample was CD4+ or CD8+ T cells sorted from blood, taken in a trial of the OX40 agonist ivuxolimab. The origin of the receptors is an adult with an advanced solid tumor such as melanoma, head and neck, liver or kidney cancer. The CDR3 runs from the conserved cysteine through the conserved F or W. D genes are given only for firm matches. Clone size, where shown, is once, few, many, or a class for clones that have expanded.

v_gene	len	j_gene	abundance	d_gene	CDR3aa	CDR3nt
TRBV6-5	15	TRBJ1-2	NA	TRBD1	CASSYTRGPNYGYTF	TGTGCCAGCAGTTACACCAGGGGGCCGAACTATGGCTACACCTTC
TRBV28	13	TRBJ2-1	NA	NA	CASSPRGGREQFF	TGTGCCAGCAGTCCTAGGGGGGGTCGAGAGCAGTTCTTC
TRBV6-1	14	TRBJ1-2	NA	NA	CASSEPGRRVSHTF	TGTGCCAGCAGTGAACCAGGGCGACGGGTGAGCCACACCTTC
TRBV7-9	12	TRBJ2-7	NA	NA	CASSRGSYEQYF	TGTGCCAGCAGCAGGGGTTCCTACGAGCAGTACTTC
TRBV19	12	TRBJ1-2	few	NA	CASSKVNYGYTF	TGTGCCAGTAGTAAGGTTAACTATGGCTACACCTTC
TRBV4-3	15	TRBJ2-2	NA	NA	CASSQGRQFTGELFF	TGCGCCAGCAGCCAAGGTCGCCAGTTCACCGGGGAGCTGTTTTTT
TRBV11-2	14	TRBJ1-1	NA	NA	CASRGDISNTEAFF	TGTGCCAGCAGAGGGGACATATCGAACACTGAAGCTTTCTTT
TRBV25-1	18	TRBJ2-3	NA	NA	CASSEPPDCSPMSDTQYF	TGTGCCAGCAGTGAACCTCCGGACTGCTCGCCTATGTCAGATACGCAGTATTTT
TRBV30	17	TRBJ2-5	NA	NA	CAWSVPRMLSIGETQYF	TGTGCCTGGAGTGTACCTAGAATGCTATCCATCGGGGAGACCCAGTACTTC
TRBV19	15	TRBJ2-3	few	NA	CASSRPLGGGDTQYF	TGTGCCAGTAGCAGACCCCTAGGAGGGGGAGATACGCAGTATTTT
TRBV30	15	TRBJ1-3	few	NA	CAWSTGSNSGNTIYF	TGTGCCTGGAGTACGGGCTCGAACTCTGGAAACACCATATATTTT
TRBV28	12	TRBJ1-6	NA	NA	CASTGMRSPLHF	TGTGCAAGCACCGGGATGAGATCACCCCTCCACTTT
TRBV7-9	17	TRBJ1-3	once	NA	CASSFIRPGRRGNTIYF	TGTGCCAGCAGTTTTATTCGGCCGGGACGGAGAGGAAACACCATATATTTT
TRBV5-8	15	TRBJ2-1	NA	NA	CASSLAGRTYNEQFF	TGTGCCAGCAGCTTGGCCGGTAGGACCTACAATGAGCAGTTCTTC
TRBV2	14	TRBJ2-5	once	NA	CASSERGATETQYF	TGTGCCAGCAGTGAGAGGGGGGCGACAGAGACCCAGTACTTC
TRBV10-3	17	TRBJ1-1	NA	TRBD1	CAISDGQGARENTEAFF	TGTGCCATCAGCGACGGACAGGGGGCAAGAGAGAACACTGAAGCTTTCTTT
TRBV5-1	13	TRBJ1-2	NA	NA	CASSPEGGYGYTF	TGCGCCAGCAGCCCGGAGGGGGGGTATGGCTACACCTTC
TRBV2	14	TRBJ2-7	few	NA	CASSERRLTYEQYF	TGTGCCAGCAGTGAAAGGAGACTTACCTACGAGCAGTACTTC
TRBV4-3	17	TRBJ1-6	NA	TRBD1	CASSQDHGAGGNSPLHF	TGCGCCAGCAGCCAAGATCATGGGGCAGGGGGAAATTCACCCCTCCACTTT
TRBV28	15	TRBJ2-6	NA	NA	CASSLPGAGANVLTF	TGTGCCAGCAGCCTCCCAGGGGCTGGGGCCAACGTCCTGACTTTC
TRBV19	15	TRBJ1-4	NA	TRBD1	CASSPQGAPTEKLFF	TGTGCCAGTAGTCCACAGGGGGCGCCCACCGAAAAACTGTTTTTT
TRBV6-1	14	TRBJ1-1	once	NA	CASSTLRGNTEAFF	TGTGCCAGCAGCACCTTGCGGGGGAACACTGAAGCTTTCTTT
TRBV6-5	13	TRBJ2-5	once	NA	CASSYLGEETQYF	TGTGCCAGCAGTTATTTGGGTGAAGAGACCCAGTACTTC
TRBV5-1	17	TRBJ2-3	NA	NA	CASSAQPGLSSTDTQYF	TGCGCCAGCAGCGCACAACCGGGACTTTCAAGCACAGATACGCAGTATTTT
TRBV6-6	15	TRBJ2-2	NA	NA	CASSQRLMNTGELFF	TGTGCCAGCAGCCAGAGGCTGATGAACACCGGGGAGCTGTTTTTT
TRBV19	16	TRBJ1-6	once	NA	CASSTQWSSYNSPLHF	TGTGCCAGTAGTACCCAGTGGAGCTCCTATAATTCACCCCTCCACTTT
TRBV5-1	13	TRBJ1-2	NA	TRBD1	CASSLAGGDGYTF	TGCGCCAGCAGCTTGGCAGGGGGCGATGGCTACACCTTC
TRBV7-9	14	TRBJ1-1	few	NA	CASSSLTGRTEAFF	TGTGCCAGCAGCTCCCTCACGGGACGAACTGAAGCTTTCTTT
TRBV7-2	14	TRBJ2-7	NA	TRBD2	CASSFYSGTYEQYF	TGTGCCAGCAGCTTCTATAGCGGGACCTACGAGCAGTACTTC
TRBV28	13	TRBJ2-7	NA	TRBD2	CASRLAGVYEQYF	TGTGCCAGCAGACTAGCGGGAGTCTACGAGCAGTACTTC
TRBV6-6	16	TRBJ1-6	NA	TRBD1	CASSYPGGQGISPLHF	TGTGCCAGCAGTTACCCGGGGGGACAGGGGATTTCACCCCTCCACTTT
TRBV7-2	12	TRBJ2-5	NA	NA	CASSLVRETQYF	TGTGCCAGCAGCTTAGTTCGGGAGACCCAGTACTTC
TRBV4-1	16	TRBJ1-1	NA	NA	CASSQDVGQSTTEAFF	TGCGCCAGCAGCCAAGATGTAGGACAGAGTACCACTGAAGCTTTCTTT
TRBV7-2	14	TRBJ1-2	NA	NA	CASSSSQWDYGYTF	TGTGCCAGCAGCTCCTCACAGTGGGACTATGGCTACACCTTC
TRBV7-2	13	TRBJ2-7	NA	NA	CASSRGGEYEQYF	TGTGCCAGCAGCCGGGGCGGGGAGTACGAGCAGTACTTC
TRBV7-3	15	TRBJ2-5	NA	NA	CASSLTGYPGETQYF	TGTGCCAGCAGCTTGACAGGCTATCCGGGAGAGACCCAGTACTTC
TRBV7-3	17	TRBJ2-3	NA	NA	CASSSQGPGRGADTQYF	TGTGCCAGCAGCTCCCAAGGTCCCGGGAGAGGGGCAGATACGCAGTATTTT
TRBV10-3	15	TRBJ1-1	NA	NA	CAISGTSQRDTEAFF	TGTGCCATCAGTGGGACCAGTCAGCGCGACACTGAAGCTTTCTTT
TRBV12-5	17	TRBJ2-2	once	NA	CASGFRRGSENTGELFF	TGTGCTAGTGGTTTCCGGCGGGGTAGCGAAAACACCGGGGAGCTGTTTTTT
TRBV7-3	17	TRBJ2-7	few	TRBD1	CASSLCPGTGETYEQYF	TGTGCCAGCAGCTTATGCCCTGGGACAGGTGAAACGTACGAGCAGTACTTC
TRBV7-9	15	TRBJ1-2	NA	NA	CASSLVGGTADGYTF	TGTGCCAGCAGCTTAGTAGGCGGGACGGCGGATGGCTACACCTTC
TRBV2	14	TRBJ1-1	once	TRBD1	CASSRQGGTTEAFF	TGTGCCAGCAGTCGACAGGGGGGAACAACTGAAGCTTTCTTT
TRBV4-1	15	TRBJ2-3	NA	TRBD1	CASSQYRAQGASQYF	TGCGCCAGCAGCCAATACAGGGCTCAGGGGGCCTCGCAGTATTTT
TRBV12-5	15	TRBJ2-7	NA	NA	CASGGTSGHPYEQYF	TGTGCTAGTGGAGGAACTTCGGGACATCCCTACGAGCAGTACTTC
TRBV4-3	15	TRBJ1-4	NA	NA	CASSQDGRGSEKLFF	TGCGCCAGCAGCCAAGACGGCAGGGGAAGTGAAAAACTGTTTTTT
TRBV6-1	15	TRBJ1-2	NA	NA	CASSEVGGPLYGYTF	TGTGCCAGCAGTGAAGTAGGGGGGCCCCTATATGGCTACACCTTC
TRBV4-1	14	TRBJ1-1	NA	NA	CASSRPLMNTEAFF	TGCGCCAGCAGCAGGCCCCTCATGAACACTGAAGCTTTCTTT
TRBV9	16	TRBJ2-7	NA	NA	CASSEGLTSKTYEQYF	TGTGCCAGCAGCGAGGGACTTACCTCTAAGACCTACGAGCAGTACTTC